What follows is one T cell receptor (beta chain) and its context. These data are taken from a study of Graves' ophthalmopathy and Graves' hyperthyroidism. For the study at large: The stable label applied to hyperthyroidism with no ophthalmopathy within 18 months of follow-up.

The V gene's germline CDR1 is MNHEY and CDR2 SVGAGI. J was trimmed by 6 bases and V by 0 bases; bases with no gene match: 7. The CDR3 length is 16 residues. CDR3 regions of TCR beta were amplified from RNA transcripts. HTBI primers served in a first-round RT-PCR, which a second-round multiplex PCR followed. TCRdb redid the calling of the multiplex PCR reads with MiXCR, one entry per CDR3 protein. The sample records around 1.1 million distinct CDR3 sequences, about 38% being singletons. The source is an adult man with Graves' hyperthyroidism. Sequenced: peripheral blood or thyroid tissue (not recorded which). The J gene is TRBJ1-3, the V gene TRBV6-5; 8 positions agree with TRBD1. CDR3 DNA: TGTGCCAGCAGTTACTCGAGTCACAGGGGGACAAACACCATATATTTT. This encodes CASSYSSHRGTNTIYF.